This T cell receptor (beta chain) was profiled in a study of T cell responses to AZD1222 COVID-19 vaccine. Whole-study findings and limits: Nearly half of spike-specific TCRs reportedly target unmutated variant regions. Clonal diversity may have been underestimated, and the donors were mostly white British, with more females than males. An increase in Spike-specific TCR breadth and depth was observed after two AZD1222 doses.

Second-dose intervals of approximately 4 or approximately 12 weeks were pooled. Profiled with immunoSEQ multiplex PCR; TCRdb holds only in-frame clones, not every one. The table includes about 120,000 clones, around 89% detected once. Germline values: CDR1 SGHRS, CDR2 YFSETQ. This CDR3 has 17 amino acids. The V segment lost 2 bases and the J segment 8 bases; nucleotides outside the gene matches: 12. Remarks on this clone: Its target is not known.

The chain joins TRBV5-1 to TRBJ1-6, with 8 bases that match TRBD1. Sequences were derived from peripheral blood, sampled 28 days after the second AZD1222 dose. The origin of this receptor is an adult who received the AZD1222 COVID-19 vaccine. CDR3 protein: CASSFHTGGDGYSPLHF. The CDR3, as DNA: TGCGCCAGCAGCTTCCATACAGGGGGAGATGGGTATTCACCCCTCCACTTT. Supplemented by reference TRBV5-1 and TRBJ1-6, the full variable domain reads KAGVTQTPRYLIKTRGQQVTLSCSPISGHRSVSWYQQTPGQGLQFLFEYFSETQRNKGNFPGRFSGRQFSNSRSEMNVSTLELGDSALYLCASSFHTGGDGYSPLHFGNGTRLTVT.